Listed here are 13 T cell receptor beta chains from one sample, sequenced in a study of cytomegalovirus exposure and HLA in healthy donors. Amplification used 60 Vbeta primers and 13 Jbeta primers. Profiling relied on immunoSEQ multiplex PCR, and the TCRdb table lists in-frame clones only, not all of them. The table has around 150,000 clones, around 84% seen once. Sequenced: PBMCs. The receptor set was obtained from a man aged 18 to 29 in good health and CMV-seropositive.

This clone appeared a few times. The genes are TRBV4-1 and TRBJ1-2; perhaps TRBD1 as D (6 bases). The CDR3 extends over 16 amino acids. CDR1 and CDR2 from the germline V gene are MGHRA and YSYEKL. Deletions cut 1 base from V and 4 bases from J, with 16 bases between. CDR3 in amino acids: CASSQGFRAGAYGYTF. The DNA for the CDR3 is TGCGCCAGCAGCCAAGGGTTTAGAGCAGGGGCCTATGGCTACACCTTC.

This sequence joins TRBV15 and TRBJ1-1; D unresolved. The CDR3 runs to 16 residues. Germline CDR1 and CDR2: LNHNV and YYDKDF (reference sequence). The germline V and J ends were trimmed by 0 bases and 1 base, with 12 bases remaining between them. As DNA, the CDR3 is TGTGCCACCAGCAGAGAAGCGGGAGGGAAGAACACTGAAGCTTTCTTT. Translation gives CATSREAGGKNTEAFF.

The chain carries TRBV6-1 and TRBJ1-2; 8 nucleotides match TRBD1. Germline loops: CDR1 MNHNS, CDR2 SASEGT. This CDR3 has 13 amino acids. J lost 4 bases, V lost 6 bases, and 4 bases had no gene match. The CDR3 region has the DNA TGTGCCAGCAGCCCAGACAGGGGCTATGGCTACACCTTC. Protein sequence: CASSPDRGYGYTF.

The V gene is TRBV20-1, the J gene TRBJ1-2; no firm D call. The V gene lost 1 base and the J gene lost 8 bases, with 8 bases spanning the gap. The CDR3 consists of 11 residues. Germline V lookup: CDR1 DFQATT, CDR2 SNEGSKA (reference sequence). The CDR3, as DNA: TGCAGTGCTAGAGTGGGCGAAGGCTACACCTTC. This sequence encodes CSARVGEGYTF.

V and J are TRBV6-1 and TRBJ1-6; 8 bases agree with TRBD1. V trimming: 5 bases; J trimming: 10 bases; junction bases outside the gene matches: 10. The CDR3 is 15 residues long. Germline lookup yields CDR1 MNHNS and CDR2 SASEGT. CDR3 nucleotide sequence: TGTGCCAGCAGTTCGCGACAGGGGTACGACTCACCCCTCCACTTT. It specifies CASSSRQGYDSPLHF.

In this sample, this clone turned up once. The chain links TRBV7-2 to TRBJ2-7, with TRBD1 matching over 7 bases. The CDR3 runs 14 residues. In germline, CDR1 is SGHTA, CDR2 FQGNSA. The trim removed 6 bases at V and 2 bases at J, leaving 7 bases unmatched. CDR3 amino acids: CASRKTGSAYEQYF. CDR3 bases: TGTGCCAGCAGGAAGACAGGGTCGGCCTACGAGCAGTACTTC.

Remarks on this clone: At the DNA level, this CDR3 is encoded by other sequences in the same sample as well. The chain recombines TRBV7-2 with TRBJ2-5; unclear D gene. Germline assignment: CDR1 SGHTA and CDR2 FQGNSA. Trimming took 1 base from V and 4 from J, leaving 7 bases between them. This CDR3 has 13 amino acids. CDR3 nucleotide sequence: TGTGCCAGCAGCTTAGGGTCGGTAGAGACCCAGTACTTC. Translation: CASSLGSVETQYF.

V gene TRBV7-9 combines with J gene TRBJ1-2; TRBD1 matches at 7 bases. Germline loops: CDR1 SEHNR, CDR2 FQNEAQ (reference sequence). V shed 2 bases, J shed 4 bases, and the junction held 7 bases outside the gene matches. The CDR3 sequence is 15 residues long. The CDR3: CASSLTQGEIYGYTF. CDR3 DNA sequence: TGTGCCAGCAGCTTAACTCAGGGGGAGATCTATGGCTACACCTTC.

This clone was counted a few times. The gene calls are TRBV7-9 and TRBJ1-2; no definite D call. CDR1 and CDR2 (germline): SEHNR, FQNEAQ (reference sequence). Trimming cost V 2 bases and J 7 bases, with 14 bases left between them. The CDR3 runs 14 residues. The CDR3 sequence: CASSLSSRVRGYTF. The DNA for the CDR3 is TGTGCCAGCAGCTTATCATCTCGGGTTCGTGGCTACACCTTC.

This clone was observed a few times. A junction end diverges from the germline sequence, so it may reflect a read error. V gene TRBV7-9 combines with J gene TRBJ1-2; 8 bases line up with TRBD1. Germline V gives CDR1 SEHNR, CDR2 FQNEAQ (reference sequence). The CDR3 contains 15 residues. The CDR3 nucleotides read TGTTCCAGCAGCTCCGACAGGGGCACTAACTATGGCTACACCTTC. This sequence encodes CSSSSDRGTNYGYTF.

In this sample, this clone turned up a few times. This sequence joins TRBV7-8 and TRBJ1-6; possibly TRBD1 for D (6 bases). The ends were cut back, 4 bases at V and 5 bases at J, with 15 bases in the middle. This CDR3 is 16 amino acids long. Germline CDR1 reads SGHVS; CDR2 reads FQNEAQ. CDR3 protein: CASSSSWGPNNSPLHF. The CDR3 DNA reads TGTGCCAGCAGCTCTTCTTGGGGGCCAAATAATTCACCCCTCCACTTT.

This chain links TRBV11-1 with TRBJ1-1; D might be TRBD1 (5 bases). V lost 3 bases and J lost 8, with 13 bases in between. The CDR3 runs to 13 residues. Germline values: CDR1 SGHAT, CDR2 FQDESV (reference sequence). The CDR3 nucleotides read TGTGCCAGCAGCTTCGGGGGAAGCAGCGAAGCTTTCTTT. Its translation is CASSFGGSSEAFF.

V and J are TRBV6-5 and TRBJ1-2, with TRBD1 identical over 10 bases. CDR1 is MNHEY and CDR2 is SVGAGI in the germline V gene. The CDR3 has 15 amino acids. Trimming removed 2 bases from V and 7 bases from J; junction bases left unmatched: 7. CDR3 bases: TGTGCCAGCAGTTACAAGGACAGGGGGGTCGCTGGCTACACCTTC. Encoded protein: CASSYKDRGVAGYTF.